This passage covers 5 T cell receptor beta chains from one sample sequenced in a study of CDR3 diversity in severe acne. TCRdb reanalysed the PCR reads using MiXCR and keeps one entry per CDR3 protein. The sample includes 89,000 or so distinct CDR3 sequences, over 45% of them seen just once. What was sequenced was blood. The receptors come from a male donor in good health, serving as a control.

The rearrangement uses TRBV5-5 and TRBJ1-1, with D tentatively TRBD1 (5 bases). V was shortened by 4 bases and J by 6 bases, with 16 bases between the two germline ends. The CDR3 sequence is 14 residues long. Germline V gene data show CDR1 as SGHKS and CDR2 as YYEKEE (reference sequence). The CDR3 is CASSGTEHVAEAFF. The CDR3 nucleotides are TGTGCCAGCAGCGGGACCGAACATGTGGCTGAAGCTTTCTTT.

This clonotype was seen at least ten times. The J gene is TRBJ2-1, the V gene TRBV3-1; TRBD2 matches 14 bases. CDR1 and CDR2 (germline): LGHDT, YNNKEL (reference sequence). CDR3 size: 15 residues. Trimming at V came to 8 bases and at J to 7 bases, leaving 7 bases not matched to a gene. DNA of the CDR3: TGTGCCAGCGGCCGGACTAGCGGGGGGCCGAATGAGCAGTTCTTC. Translating gives CASGRTSGGPNEQFF.

The rearrangement uses TRBV5-1 and TRBJ2-7; D uncertain. This CDR3 has 14 residues. The germline V gene has CDR1 SGHRS and CDR2 YFSETQ. Trimming removed 1 base from V and 3 bases from J, with 11 bases in between. As DNA, the CDR3 is TGCGCCAGCAGCTTGAACCAGATCGACTACGAGCAGTACTTC. The encoded protein is CASSLNQIDYEQYF.

The V and J genes are TRBV2 and TRBJ1-5; the match to TRBD1 covers 7 bases. There are 14 residues in the CDR3. The germline CDR1 and CDR2 sequences are SNHLY and FYNNEI. Trimming at V came to 7 bases and at J to 7 bases, leaving 10 bases not matched to a gene. The CDR3 sequence: CASTLEGASQPQHF. DNA of the CDR3: TGTGCCAGCACCCTTGAGGGGGCATCCCAGCCCCAGCATTTT.

This clonotype was picked up a small number of times. This chain uses TRBV29-1 with TRBJ1-1; D unresolved. The CDR3 is 10 residues long. CDR1 SQVTM and CDR2 ANQGSEA come from the germline V gene. DNA of the CDR3: TGCGCGGCCAGAAACACTGAAGCTTTCTTT. Translated: CAARNTEAFF.